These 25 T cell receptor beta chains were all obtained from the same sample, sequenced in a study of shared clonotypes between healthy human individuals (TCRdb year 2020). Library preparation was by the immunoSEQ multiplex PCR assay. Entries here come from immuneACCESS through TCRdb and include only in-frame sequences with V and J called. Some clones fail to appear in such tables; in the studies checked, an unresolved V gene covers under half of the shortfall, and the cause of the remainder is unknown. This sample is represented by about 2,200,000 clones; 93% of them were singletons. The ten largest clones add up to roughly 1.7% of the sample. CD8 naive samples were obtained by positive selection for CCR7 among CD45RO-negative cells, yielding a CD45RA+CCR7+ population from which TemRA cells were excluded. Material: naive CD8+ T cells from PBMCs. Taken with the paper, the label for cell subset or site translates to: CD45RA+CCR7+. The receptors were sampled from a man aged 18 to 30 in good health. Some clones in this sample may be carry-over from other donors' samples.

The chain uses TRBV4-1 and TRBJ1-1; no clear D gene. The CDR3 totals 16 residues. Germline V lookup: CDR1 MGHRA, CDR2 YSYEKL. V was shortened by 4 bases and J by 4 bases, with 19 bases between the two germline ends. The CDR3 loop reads CASSLKFGVKGTEAFF. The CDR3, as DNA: TGCGCCAGCAGCCTGAAATTCGGGGTTAAGGGCACTGAAGCTTTCTTT.

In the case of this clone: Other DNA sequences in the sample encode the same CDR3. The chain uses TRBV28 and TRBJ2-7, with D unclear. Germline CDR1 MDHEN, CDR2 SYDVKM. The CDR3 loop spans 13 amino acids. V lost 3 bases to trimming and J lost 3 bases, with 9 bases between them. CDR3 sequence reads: CASSFNINYEQYF. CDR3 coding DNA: TGTGCCAGCAGTTTCAACATAAACTACGAGCAGTACTTC.

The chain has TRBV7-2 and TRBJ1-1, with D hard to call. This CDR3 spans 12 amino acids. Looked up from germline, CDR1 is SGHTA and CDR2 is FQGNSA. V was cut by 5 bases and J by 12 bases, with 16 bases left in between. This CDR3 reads CASSKVPFLTFF. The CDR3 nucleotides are TGTGCCAGCAGCAAAGTACCTTTTCTCACTTTCTTT.

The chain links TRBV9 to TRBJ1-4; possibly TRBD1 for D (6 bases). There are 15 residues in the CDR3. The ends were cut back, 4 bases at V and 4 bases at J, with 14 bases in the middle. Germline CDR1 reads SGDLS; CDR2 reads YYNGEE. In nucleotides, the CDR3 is TGTGCCAGCAGCTCCGAGGGGGGGGGTAATGAAAAACTGTTTTTT. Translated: CASSSEGGGNEKLFF.

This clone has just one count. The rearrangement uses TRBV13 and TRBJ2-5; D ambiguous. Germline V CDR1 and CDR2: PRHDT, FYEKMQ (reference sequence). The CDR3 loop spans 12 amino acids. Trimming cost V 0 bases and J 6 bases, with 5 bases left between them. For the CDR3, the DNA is TGTGCCAGCAGCTTAGGCAGAAAGACCCAGTACTTC. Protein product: CASSLGRKTQYF.

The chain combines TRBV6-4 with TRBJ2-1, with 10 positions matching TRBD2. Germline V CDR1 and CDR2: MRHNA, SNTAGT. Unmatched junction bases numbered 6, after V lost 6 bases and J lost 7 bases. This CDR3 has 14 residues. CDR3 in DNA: TGTGCCAGCAGGAAACTAGCGGGATTGAATGAGCAGTTCTTC. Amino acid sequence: CASRKLAGLNEQFF.

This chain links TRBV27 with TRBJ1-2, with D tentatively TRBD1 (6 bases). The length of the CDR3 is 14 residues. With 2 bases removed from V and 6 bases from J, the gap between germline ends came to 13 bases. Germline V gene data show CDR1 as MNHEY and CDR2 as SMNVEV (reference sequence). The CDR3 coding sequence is TGTGCCAGCAGTTTAAGCCCTACAGGGAATGGCTACACCTTC. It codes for CASSLSPTGNGYTF.

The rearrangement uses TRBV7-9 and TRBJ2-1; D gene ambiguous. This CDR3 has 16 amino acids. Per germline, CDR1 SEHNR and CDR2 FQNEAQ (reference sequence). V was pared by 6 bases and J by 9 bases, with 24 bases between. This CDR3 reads CASSRDGPIVSGEQFF. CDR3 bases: TGTGCCAGCAGTCGTGACGGCCCAATTGTATCGGGTGAGCAGTTCTTC.

Here the CDR3 DNA reads TGCGCCAGCAGCACTCGACAGGAACGCCCCCAGTACTTC. This sequence encodes CASSTRQERPQYF. The rearrangement links TRBV5-1 to TRBJ2-5; D might be TRBD1 (6 bases). Trimming shortened V by 4 bases and J by 9 bases, and 16 bases separated the two germline ends. Germline CDR1 is SGHRS and CDR2 is YFSETQ. This CDR3 is built from 13 residues.

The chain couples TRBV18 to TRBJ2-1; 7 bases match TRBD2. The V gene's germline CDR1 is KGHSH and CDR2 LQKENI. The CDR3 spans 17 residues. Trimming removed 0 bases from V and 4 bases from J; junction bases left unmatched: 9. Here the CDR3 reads CASSPPLQVGGYNEQFF. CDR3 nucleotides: TGTGCCAGCTCACCACCGCTACAGGTGGGGGGGTACAATGAGCAGTTCTTC.

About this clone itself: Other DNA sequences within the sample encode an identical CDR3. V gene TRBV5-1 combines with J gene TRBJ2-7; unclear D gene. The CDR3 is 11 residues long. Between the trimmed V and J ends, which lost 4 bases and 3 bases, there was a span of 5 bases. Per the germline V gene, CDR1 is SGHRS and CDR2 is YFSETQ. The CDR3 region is CASSESYEQYF. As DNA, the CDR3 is TGCGCCAGCAGCGAAAGCTACGAGCAGTACTTC.

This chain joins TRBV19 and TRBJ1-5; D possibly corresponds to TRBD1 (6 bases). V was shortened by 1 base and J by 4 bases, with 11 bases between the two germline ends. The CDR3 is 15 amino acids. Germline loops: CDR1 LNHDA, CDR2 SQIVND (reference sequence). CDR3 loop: CASSIVGQINQPQHF. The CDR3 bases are TGTGCCAGTAGTATAGTGGGACAAATAAATCAGCCCCAGCATTTT.

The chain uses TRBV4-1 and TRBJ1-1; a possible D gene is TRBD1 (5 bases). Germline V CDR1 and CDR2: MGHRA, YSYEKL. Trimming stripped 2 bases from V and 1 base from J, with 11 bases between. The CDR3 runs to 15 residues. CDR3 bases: TGCGCCAGCAGCCAATTGGAGGGGTCGAACACTGAAGCTTTCTTT. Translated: CASSQLEGSNTEAFF.

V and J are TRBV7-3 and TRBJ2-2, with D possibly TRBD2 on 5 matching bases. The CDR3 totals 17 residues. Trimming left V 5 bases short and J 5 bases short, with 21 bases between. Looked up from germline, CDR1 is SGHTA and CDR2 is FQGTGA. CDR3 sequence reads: CASSRTSYGENTGELFF. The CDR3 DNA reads TGTGCCAGCAGCCGGACCAGCTATGGGGAGAATACCGGGGAGCTGTTTTTT.

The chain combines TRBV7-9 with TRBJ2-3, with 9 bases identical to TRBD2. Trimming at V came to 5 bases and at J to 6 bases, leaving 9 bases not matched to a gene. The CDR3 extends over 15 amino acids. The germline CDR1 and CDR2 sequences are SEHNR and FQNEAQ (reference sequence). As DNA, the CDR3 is TGTGCCAGCAGCCCTCTAGCGGGGATTTCGGATACGCAGTATTTT. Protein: CASSPLAGISDTQYF.

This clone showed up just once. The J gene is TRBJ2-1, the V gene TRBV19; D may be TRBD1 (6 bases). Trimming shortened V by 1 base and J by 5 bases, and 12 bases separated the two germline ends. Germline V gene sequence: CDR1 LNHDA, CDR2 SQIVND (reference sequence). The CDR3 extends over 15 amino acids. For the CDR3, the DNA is TGTGCCAGTAGTATAGTTGGACAGCCCAACAATGAGCAGTTCTTC. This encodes CASSIVGQPNNEQFF.

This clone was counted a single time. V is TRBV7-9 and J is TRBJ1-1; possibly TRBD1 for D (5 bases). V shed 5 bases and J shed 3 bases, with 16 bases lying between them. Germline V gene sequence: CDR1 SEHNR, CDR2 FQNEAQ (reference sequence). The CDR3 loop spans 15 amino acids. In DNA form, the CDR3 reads TGTGCCAGCAGCCGGGCCGTGAGGGGTGACACTGAAGCTTTCTTT. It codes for CASSRAVRGDTEAFF.

The CDR3 spells CASSGQGARYEQYF. The CDR3, as DNA: TGTGCCAGCAGCGGCCAGGGGGCGCGGTACGAGCAGTACTTC. The V call is TRBV9, the J call TRBJ2-7; 8 bases match TRBD1. J gave up 4 bases and V 3 bases, and 6 bases lay outside the gene matches. The CDR3 is 14 residues long. Per the germline V gene, CDR1 is SGDLS and CDR2 is YYNGEE. Filled out from reference TRBV9 and TRBJ2-7, the complete variable domain reads DSGVTQTPKHLITATGQRVTLRCSPRSGDLSVYWYQQSLDQGLQFLIQYYNGEERAKGNILERFSAQQFPDLHSELNLSSLELGDSALYFCASSGQGARYEQYFGPGTRLTVT.

The CDR3 loop is CASSVQGLAGGSGANVLTF. CDR3 DNA: TGTGCCAGCAGCGTACAGGGACTAGCGGGAGGCTCTGGGGCCAACGTCCTGACTTTC. The chain has TRBV9 and TRBJ2-6; TRBD2 matches at 15 bases. The CDR3 covers 19 residues. V lost 1 base to trimming and J lost 0 bases; unmatched junction nucleotides: 2. CDR1 is SGDLS and CDR2 is YYNGEE in the germline V gene.

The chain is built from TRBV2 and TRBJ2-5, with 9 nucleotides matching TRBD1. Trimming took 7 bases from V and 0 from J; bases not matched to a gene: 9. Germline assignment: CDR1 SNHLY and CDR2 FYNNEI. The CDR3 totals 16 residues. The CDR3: CASILPGQGNQETQYF. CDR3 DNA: TGTGCCAGCATCCTCCCGGGACAGGGAAACCAAGAGACCCAGTACTTC.

CDR3 residues: CASSLLAGDGNEQFF. CDR3 sequence (DNA): TGCGCCAGCAGCCTACTAGCGGGAGATGGAAATGAGCAGTTCTTC. The V and J genes are TRBV4-3 and TRBJ2-1, with 11 bases identical to TRBD2. Germline V gene sequence: CDR1 LGHNA, CDR2 YSLEER. V lost 4 bases, J lost 7 bases, and 6 bases stayed unmatched. This CDR3 has 15 amino acids.

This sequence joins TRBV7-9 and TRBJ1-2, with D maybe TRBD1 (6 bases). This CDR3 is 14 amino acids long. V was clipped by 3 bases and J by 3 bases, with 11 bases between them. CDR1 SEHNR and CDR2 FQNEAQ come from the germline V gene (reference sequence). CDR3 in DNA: TGTGCCAGCAGCTTGGGGGCCTTTGACTATGGCTACACCTTC. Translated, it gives CASSLGAFDYGYTF.

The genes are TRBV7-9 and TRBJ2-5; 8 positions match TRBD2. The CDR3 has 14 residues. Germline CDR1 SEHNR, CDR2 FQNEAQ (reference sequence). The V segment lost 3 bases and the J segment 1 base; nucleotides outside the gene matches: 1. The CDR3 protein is CASSFGGAQETQYF. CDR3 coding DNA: TGTGCCAGCAGCTTCGGGGGGGCCCAAGAGACCCAGTACTTC.

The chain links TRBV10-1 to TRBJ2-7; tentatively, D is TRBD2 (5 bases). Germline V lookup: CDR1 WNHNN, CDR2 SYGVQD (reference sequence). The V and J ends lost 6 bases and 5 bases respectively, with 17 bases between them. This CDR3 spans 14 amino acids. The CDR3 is CASSQTKAGDEQYF. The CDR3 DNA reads TGCGCCAGCAGCCAGACTAAGGCTGGCGACGAGCAGTACTTC.

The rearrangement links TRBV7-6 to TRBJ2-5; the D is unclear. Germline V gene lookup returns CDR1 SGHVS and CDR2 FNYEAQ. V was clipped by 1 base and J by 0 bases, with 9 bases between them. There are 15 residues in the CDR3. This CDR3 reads CASSLVSENQETQYF. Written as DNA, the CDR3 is TGTGCCAGCAGCTTAGTTTCCGAGAACCAAGAGACCCAGTACTTC. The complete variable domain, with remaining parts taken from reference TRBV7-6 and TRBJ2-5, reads GAGVSQSPRYKVTKRGQDVALRCDPISGHVSLYWYRQALGQGPEFLTYFNYEAQQDKSGLPNDRFSAERPEGSISTLTIQRTEQRDSAMYRCASSLVSENQETQYFGPGTRLLVL.